Shown below are 2 T cell receptor beta chains from a single sample sequenced in a study of blood T cell repertoires in COVID-19 (dated by TCRdb to the early 2020s). Libraries were made using the immunoSEQ multiplex PCR assay. What TCRdb holds here is the immuneACCESS table cut down to in-frame rearrangements. Part of the clones is not present; checked against another copy, under half of the missing clones reflect an unresolved V gene, and the others are unexplained. The sample has 110,000 to 150,000 clones on record, 84% of them singletons. The ten largest clones take up 7.5% to 8.5% of the sample. The sequenced sample consisted of peripheral blood. The receptors derive from a human donor in a cohort sampled during active COVID-19.

The V gene is TRBV27, the J gene TRBJ2-1; 9 positions match TRBD1. V was clipped by 4 bases and J by 9 bases; unmatched bases: 7. The CDR3 loop spans 14 amino acids. Germline CDR1 is MNHEY and CDR2 is SMNVEV (reference sequence). CDR3 region: CASSYDRGSSEQFF. The CDR3 nucleotides are TGTGCCAGCAGTTACGACAGGGGGTCTAGTGAGCAGTTCTTC.

The gene calls are TRBV14 and TRBJ1-4; TRBD1 aligns across 10 bases. The CDR3 has 13 residues. Germline CDR1 and CDR2: SGHDN and FVKESK. V dropped 6 bases and J dropped 8; count of bases not matched to a gene: 3. The CDR3 region is CASRGQGREKLFF. The CDR3 coding sequence is TGTGCCAGCAGGGGACAGGGGCGAGAAAAACTGTTTTTT.